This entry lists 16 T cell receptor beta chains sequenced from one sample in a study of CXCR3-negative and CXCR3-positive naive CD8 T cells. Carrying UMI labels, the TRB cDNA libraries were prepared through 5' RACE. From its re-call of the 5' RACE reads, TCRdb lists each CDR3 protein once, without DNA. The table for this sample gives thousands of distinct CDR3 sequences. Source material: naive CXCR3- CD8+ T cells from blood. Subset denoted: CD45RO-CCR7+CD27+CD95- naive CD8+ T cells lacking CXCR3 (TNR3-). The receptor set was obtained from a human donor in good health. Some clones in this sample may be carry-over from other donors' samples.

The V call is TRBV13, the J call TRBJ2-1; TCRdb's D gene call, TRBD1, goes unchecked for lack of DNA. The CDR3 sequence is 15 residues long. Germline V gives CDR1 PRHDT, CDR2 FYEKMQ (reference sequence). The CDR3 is CASSSRQGAYNEQFF.

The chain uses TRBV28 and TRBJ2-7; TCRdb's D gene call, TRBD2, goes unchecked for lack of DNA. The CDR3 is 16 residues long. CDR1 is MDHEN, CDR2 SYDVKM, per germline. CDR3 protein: CASSEPGLAGSYEQYF.

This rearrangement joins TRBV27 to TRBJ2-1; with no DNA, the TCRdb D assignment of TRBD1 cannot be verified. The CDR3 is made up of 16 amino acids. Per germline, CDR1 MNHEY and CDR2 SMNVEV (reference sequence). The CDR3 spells CASSSPTGEVGNEQFF.

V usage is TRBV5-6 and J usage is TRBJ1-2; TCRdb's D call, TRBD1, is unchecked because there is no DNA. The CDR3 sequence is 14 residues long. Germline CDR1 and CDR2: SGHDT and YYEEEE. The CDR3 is CASSAQGINYGYTF.

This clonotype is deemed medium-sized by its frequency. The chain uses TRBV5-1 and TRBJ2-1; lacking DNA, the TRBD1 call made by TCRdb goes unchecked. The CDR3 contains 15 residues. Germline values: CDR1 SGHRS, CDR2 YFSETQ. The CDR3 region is CASSLDGTIYNEQFF.

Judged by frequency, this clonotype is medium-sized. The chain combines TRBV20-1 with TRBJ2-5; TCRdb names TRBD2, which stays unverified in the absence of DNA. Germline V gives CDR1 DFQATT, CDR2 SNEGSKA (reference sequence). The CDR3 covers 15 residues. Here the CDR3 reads CSAIQAGASGETQYF.

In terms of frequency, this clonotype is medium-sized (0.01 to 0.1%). This chain's CDR3 is CASSLASGGPSNEQFF. This chain joins TRBV5-1 and TRBJ2-1. The CDR3 spans 16 residues. CDR1 is SGHRS and CDR2 is YFSETQ in the germline V gene.

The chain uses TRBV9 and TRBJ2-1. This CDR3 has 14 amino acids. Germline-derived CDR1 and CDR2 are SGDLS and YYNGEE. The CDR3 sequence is CASSVVGDYNEQFF.

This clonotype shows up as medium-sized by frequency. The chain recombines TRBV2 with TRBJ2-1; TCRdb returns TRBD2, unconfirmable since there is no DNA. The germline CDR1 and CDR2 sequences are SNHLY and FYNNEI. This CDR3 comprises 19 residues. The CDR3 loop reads CASSVVDGASGRSYNEQFF. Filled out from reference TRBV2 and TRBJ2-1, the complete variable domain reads EPEVTQTPSHQVTQMGQEVILRCVPISNHLYFYWYRQILGQKVEFLVSFYNNEISEKSEIFDDQFSVERPDGSNFTLKIRSTKLEDSAMYFCASSVVDGASGRSYNEQFFGPGTRLTVL.

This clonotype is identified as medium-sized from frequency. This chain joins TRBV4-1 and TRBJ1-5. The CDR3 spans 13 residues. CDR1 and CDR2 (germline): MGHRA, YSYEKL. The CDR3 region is CASSHSSNQPQHF.

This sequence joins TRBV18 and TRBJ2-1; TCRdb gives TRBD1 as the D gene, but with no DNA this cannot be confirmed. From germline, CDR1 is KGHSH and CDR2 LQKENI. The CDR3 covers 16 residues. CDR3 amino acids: CASSPKGVSSYNEQFF.

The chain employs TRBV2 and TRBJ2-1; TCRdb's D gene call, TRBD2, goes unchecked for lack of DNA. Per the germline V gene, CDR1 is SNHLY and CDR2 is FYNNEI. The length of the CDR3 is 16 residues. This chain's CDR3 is CASRSGPGLDSNEQFF.

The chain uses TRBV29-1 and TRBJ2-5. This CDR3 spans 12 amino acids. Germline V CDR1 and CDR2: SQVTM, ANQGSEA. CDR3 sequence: CSVERLEKTQYF.

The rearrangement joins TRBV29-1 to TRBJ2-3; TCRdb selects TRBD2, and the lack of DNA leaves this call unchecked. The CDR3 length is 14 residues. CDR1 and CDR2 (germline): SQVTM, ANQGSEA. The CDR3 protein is CSVTLAGALNTQYF.

This CDR3 is CASSSDRAYDEQYF. This chain connects TRBV6-6 to TRBJ2-7; without DNA, the TCRdb call of TRBD1 cannot be checked. In germline, CDR1 is MNHNY, CDR2 SVGAGI (reference sequence). The CDR3 is 14 amino acids.

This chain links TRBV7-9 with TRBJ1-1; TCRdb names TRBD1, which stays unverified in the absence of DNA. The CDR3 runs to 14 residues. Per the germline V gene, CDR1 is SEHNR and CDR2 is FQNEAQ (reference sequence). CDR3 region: CASSQGTANTEAFF.